The TCR beta chain described here comes from a study of T cell repertoires in cytomegalovirus infection. This clonotype has more than one count but fewer than ten. Via MiXCR, TCRdb re-called the reads, giving one row per CDR3 protein. This sample has approximately 700,000 distinct CDR3 sequences, with less than 40% found just once. Trimming took off 3 bases at V and 4 bases at J, with 7 bases between the two ends. CDR1 is SGHVS, CDR2 FQNEAQ, per germline. The CDR3 loop spans 12 amino acids. This clonotype originated in a human donor in good health (CMV status not recorded). Some clones in this sample may be carry-over from other donors' samples. The rearrangement joins TRBV7-8 to TRBJ2-7; D is ambiguous. The specimen was PBMCs. CDR3 DNA: TGTGCCAGCAGCTTTGGAGATTACGAGCAGTACTTC. It yields the protein CASSFGDYEQYF. The complete variable domain, with remaining parts taken from reference TRBV7-8 and TRBJ2-7, reads GAGVSQSPRYKVAKRGQDVALRCDPISGHVSLFWYQQALGQGPEFLTYFQNEAQLDKSGLPSDRFFAERPEGSVSTLKIQRTQQEDSAVYLCASSFGDYEQYFGPGTRLTVT.